The entry that follows covers one TCR beta chain sequence. The clone's antigen remains unknown. It has no much larger one-base neighbor in the sample; base qualities were not kept. The CDR3 regions of human TCRbeta chains were subjected to immunosequencing. The study's own analysis went as follows. TCRs in the repertoires were matched against a reference library of SARS-CoV-2-specific TCRs that had been generated with the MIRA antigen-specificity platform. Breadth was defined as the fraction of unique TCRs that were SARS-CoV-2-associated. Depth was defined as the fraction of total T cells that were SARS-CoV-2-associated. Each spike-specific TCR was assigned to its reactive spike region and to a CD4 or CD8 class using the MIRA data. Log10-transformed breadth and depth values were compared by one-way ANOVA with Sidak's multiple comparisons tests. The table was pulled from immuneACCESS by TCRdb, which kept in-frame rearrangements only. Such tables lose some clones; where checked, under half of the loss comes from unresolved V genes, and the rest has no known cause. For V, J and clone size, that table is used; D and trimming come from the DNA. This sample gives approximately 120,000 clones in total; about 90% of them show up just once. The top ten hold less than 4.5% of the sample.

This sample was taken from a study of T cell responses to AZD1222 COVID-19 vaccine listed by TCRdb under 2021. Notes on the research overall: TCR sequencing covered approximately 230 trial participants: about 210 given two doses of AZD1222 and approximately 26 given two doses of MenACWY control vaccine. Trial participants were enrolled by age into 18-55, 56-69 and 70-plus year subgroups, with roughly 160, 29 and 62 TCR-sequenced participants respectively.

What this sample's time point label stands for: baseline before first vaccination. The sample's treatment or condition label, decoded: meningococcal conjugate vaccine given as trial control. The vaccinee samples were drawn from two UK trials, COV001 and COV002, one of which was a single-blind randomized controlled phase 2/3 trial testing AZD1222 (ChAdOx1 nCoV-19) in healthy adults. Trial participant PBMC samples were collected at day 0 and day 28 after the second dose for TCRbeta chain sequencing. The CDR3 goes from the cysteine to the phenylalanine over 15 residues. Only the CDR3 DNA stays, 45 bases, in frame from base 1. V has 1 base trimmed and J has 0 bases trimmed; junction bases matching no gene number 2. The germline V gene (reference sequence) yields SEHNR for CDR1 and FQNEAQ for CDR2. Results the study describes overall, beyond this receptor: After two AZD1222 doses, spike-specific TCR breadth and depth were significantly higher than at day 0 and than in MenACWY recipients. Participants were mostly white British, with more females than males. The authors suggested clonal diversity may have been underestimated. Only six AZD1222 recipients were SARS-CoV-2 seropositive at baseline, limiting conclusions about previously exposed vaccinees. Reportedly, almost half of the unique spike-specific TCRs recognized epitopes lying outside the regions that are mutated in the B.1.351 and B.1.1.7 variants. Vaccine-associated CD4 TCRs spanned the whole spike protein, with dominant responses in regions 160-218 and 743-854. Because no day 14 peak-response samples were available, the repertoires could be characterized only after the peak T cell response. The 56-69-year group was small, and its depth increase did not reach significance, likely because of low power.

The sequenced sample was peripheral blood, obtained on day 0 of MenACWY control vaccination. The TCR comes from an adult in good health. The chain couples TRBV7-9 to TRBJ1-1; the junction holds 7 bases that match TRBD1. The CDR3 loop reads CASSLGDRVNTEAFF. The DNA sequence is as follows: TGTGCCAGCAGCTTAGGAGACAGGGTGAACACTGAAGCTTTCTTT.